The clone carrying this TCR beta chain was seen ten or more times. The source of the sample is a study of identical twins. Trimming shortened V by 2 bases and J by 4 bases, and 9 bases separated the two germline ends. The CDR3 is 14 residues long. The germline gives CDR1 MNHEY, CDR2 SVGAGI. TCRdb called the 5' RACE reads again in MiXCR, with one record for every CDR3 protein. The profile shows 1.5 million to 2 million distinct CDR3 sequences, about 32% of them singletons. Input material: cord blood. The chain joins TRBV6-5 to TRBJ2-1; D possibly matches TRBD1 or TRBD2 (6 bases each). The sequence was collected from a newborn girl in good health. As DNA, the CDR3 is TGTGCCAGCAGTTACAAGGGGGGATACAATGAGCAGTTCTTC. Protein sequence: CASSYKGGYNEQFF.